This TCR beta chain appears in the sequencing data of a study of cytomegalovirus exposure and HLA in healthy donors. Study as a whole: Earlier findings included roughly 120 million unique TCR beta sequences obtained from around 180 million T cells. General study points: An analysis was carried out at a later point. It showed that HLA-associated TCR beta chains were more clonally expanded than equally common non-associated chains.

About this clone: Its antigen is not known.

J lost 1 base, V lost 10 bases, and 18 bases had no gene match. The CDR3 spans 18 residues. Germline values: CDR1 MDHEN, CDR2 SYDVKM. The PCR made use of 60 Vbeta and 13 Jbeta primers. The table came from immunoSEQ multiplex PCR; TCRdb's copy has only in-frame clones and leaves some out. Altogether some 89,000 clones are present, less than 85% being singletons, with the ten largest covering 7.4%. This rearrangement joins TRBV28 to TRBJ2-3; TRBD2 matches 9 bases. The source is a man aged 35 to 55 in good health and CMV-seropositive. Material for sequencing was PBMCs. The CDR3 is CATRASGTRKGGTDTQYF. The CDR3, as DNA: TGTGCCACCAGGGCTAGCGGGACCCGAAAAGGGGGCACAGATACGCAGTATTTT.